This T cell receptor (beta chain) comes out of a study of T cells in Graves' hyperthyroidism and ophthalmopathy (dated by TCRdb to the late 2010s). Background for the entire study: Peripheral blood samples were taken at the time of initial diagnosis, prior to any treatment. TCR V-J signatures able to tell the groups apart were searched for in a discovery cohort of 95 or so patients, of whom roughly 42 had Graves' ophthalmopathy and more than 55 had stable Graves' hyperthyroidism. Whether ophthalmopathy could be predicted prospectively was tested in an independent validation cohort made up of fewer than 20 hyperthyroidism patients plus 17 patients who later progressed to ophthalmopathy. The 90 to 100 discovery patients were randomly divided into training and test sets at a 7:3 ratio. Thyroid tissue and blood T-cell repertoires from more than 5 Graves' hyperthyroidism patients were also compared in the study. After blood sampling, hyperthyroidism patients were treated with methimazole at a starting dose of 30 mg daily, and ophthalmopathy patients were treated with high-dose intravenous methylprednisolone. According to the paper, TCR Vbeta CDR3 sequencing was carried out on around 140 peripheral blood samples, which came from approximately 41 ophthalmopathy, 75 to 80 hyperthyroidism and about 17 progressor patients. The investigation overall reported the following: Most expanded thyroid clonotypes (frequency above 0.001) were also found in blood, which suggests that blood repertoires may mirror thyroid immune responses. No statistical method was used to fix the sample size in advance, and group allocation was not hidden from the investigators. In validation, the model predicted progression to ophthalmopathy with around 71% sensitivity and roughly 75% specificity, a median of about 6.7 months before onset. Ophthalmopathy was separated from stable hyperthyroidism by a 13 V-J signature model, with approximately 90% sensitivity and roughly 84% specificity obtained in cross-validation and 80%/75% obtained in testing.

Stable Graves' hyperthyroidism was defined as the absence of progression to ophthalmopathy over 18 months of follow-up. Hyperthyroidism patients were newly diagnosed, had a disease duration of under 2 months, and were aged 18 to 65 years. Exclusion was applied to patients with uncontrolled infections, other autoimmune diseases, pregnancy or lactation. Diagnoses were based on clinical symptoms, serum thyroxine and TRAb, thyroid ultrasound and orbital computed tomography. Ficoll-Paque density gradient centrifugation was used to isolate PBMCs from around 10 ml of fresh peripheral blood. Total RNA was extracted with Trizol reagent, and quality was checked on an Agilent 2100 Bioanalyzer. The germline V gene (reference sequence) supplies CDR1 LNHDA and CDR2 SQIVND. V loses 3 bases of germline sequence and J loses 0 bases, and the interval between the two ends is 24 bases. The CDR3 runs 20 amino acids, cysteine and phenylalanine included. The retained sequence is limited to the CDR3, 60 bases, with the frame set at the first base.

With regard to this clonotype: There is no known antigen for this receptor. Base quality data are lacking; no much larger clone is found one base away.

TCR beta CDR3 regions were amplified from RNA transcripts. A first-round RT-PCR of the TCR CDR3 used the HTBI primer set with the Qiagen OneStep RT-PCR kit. Libraries were constructed in a second round of multiplex PCR, after which size selection and purification were performed. Sequencing of the libraries was done on an Illumina HiSeq2000 using paired-end 100 bp reads. The authors' analysis ran thus. SOAPnuke was used to process the raw data, with reads discarded if the reads contained adapters or uncalled bases, had a mean Phred below 15, or lacked an exact constant-primer or identifier match. COPE v1.2.5 was used to merge the high-quality paired reads, and each unique nucleotide sequence was defined as a clonotype. Clonotypes were aligned to IMGT TRBV, TRBD and TRBJ reference segments using MiTCR v1.1. The analysis included only V-J combinations with a frequency above 0.0001, which together covered 99% to 99.2% of the repertoires. The TCS score was defined as F50 (clonal expansion) divided by E x V (chaos), with BLOSUM62-based TCRdist calculated between CDR3 peptides within each V-J. Welch's t-statistics and random forest reduced around 520 V-J features to under 15, which were used in a naive Bayes classifier (R e1071). The public sequencing data were trimmed at Q25 with fastp and processed into clonotypes with MiXCR by TCRdb, which kept only in-frame beta chains. Every entry covers one CDR3 protein and lists the most common genes and DNA from its rows. The V and J calls, along with clone size, are taken from TCRdb and not from the paper's own processing. For this sample the table gives about 560,000 distinct CDR3 sequences, of which around a sixth were detected only once. About 7% of the sample rests with the top ten.

The sample was blood. The receptor chain draws on TRBV19 and TRBJ1-5; TRBD1 is a weak D gene call, 6 bases matching. The receptor's source is a woman in her thirties with Graves' hyperthyroidism. The CDR3 is CASSIFGPRQGQYSNQPQHF. The nucleotides read TGTGCCAGTAGTATCTTTGGCCCTCGGCAGGGACAATATAGCAATCAGCCCCAGCATTTT.